These 23 T cell receptor beta chains came from one sample sequenced in a study of T cells in Graves' hyperthyroidism and ophthalmopathy. TCR beta CDR3 regions were amplified from RNA transcripts. The primer set for the first-round RT-PCR of the TCR CDR3 was HTBI. TCRdb analysed the multiplex PCR reads with MiXCR anew, one entry per CDR3 protein. The table includes around 250,000 distinct CDR3 sequences, approximately 15% detected once. Sequences were obtained from blood. Every receptor here comes from a woman aged 40 to 50 with Graves' hyperthyroidism that later progressed to Graves' ophthalmopathy.

Notes on this clonotype: At one end, the junction sequence differs from germline, possibly due to a read error. V gene TRBV4-1 combines with J gene TRBJ2-1, with D possibly matching TRBD1 (6 bases). Germline loops: CDR1 MGHRA, CDR2 YSYEKL. The CDR3 covers 17 residues. CDR3 DNA: TGCGCCAGCAGCCAAAGTTGGGGGCGGACAAAGTACAATGAGCAGGTCTTC. Residues: CASSQSWGRTKYNEQVF.

Only a few counts were recorded for this clonotype. CDR3 sequence reads: CASSLLVLLKHSYEQYF. CDR3 coding DNA: TGTGCCAGCAGCTTACTCGTCCTCCTCAAACACTCCTACGAGCAGTACTTC. The chain recombines TRBV5-4 with TRBJ2-7; D unresolved. V lost 2 bases, J lost 0 bases, and 18 bases lay in between. The CDR3 runs to 17 residues. Germline V gene data show CDR1 as SGHNT and CDR2 as YYREEE (reference sequence).

This clonotype has only a few counts. This could be a read error, since a much larger clone is one nucleotide away. The chain carries TRBV28 and TRBJ2-1; D not certain. This CDR3 has 16 amino acids. The V and J ends lost 3 bases and 2 bases respectively, with 14 bases between them. Germline CDR1 reads MDHEN; CDR2 reads SYDVKM. The CDR3 sequence: CASSFSPAEAYNEQFF. The CDR3 DNA follows: TGTGCCAGCAGTTTTTCTCCCGCCGAAGCCTACAATGAGCAGTTCTTC.

This clonotype was seen at least ten times. The V gene is TRBV3-1, the J gene TRBJ2-7; the D is unclear. CDR3 length equals 16 residues. V gave up 3 bases and J gave up 4 bases, with 19 bases separating them. Germline CDR1 and CDR2: LGHDT and YNNKEL (reference sequence). The CDR3 nucleotides are TGTGCCAGCAGCCACCCGCATGGTCAGCAGGTATACGAGCAGTACTTC. This gives the protein CASSHPHGQQVYEQYF.

This clonotype was counted a few times. The CDR3 here is CASVTGTSGSPRNEQFF. CDR3 DNA: TGTGCCAGCGTTACAGGGACTAGCGGGAGCCCTCGGAATGAGCAGTTCTTC. J is TRBJ2-1 and V is TRBV5-6, with TRBD2 identical over 14 bases. The germline CDR1 and CDR2 sequences are SGHDT and YYEEEE. V shed 7 bases, J shed 7 bases, and the junction held 13 bases outside the gene matches. The CDR3 covers 17 residues.

This sequence joins TRBV12-3 or TRBV12-4 and TRBJ1-5; D may be TRBD1 (6 bases). The CDR3 runs to 13 residues. Trimming left V 7 bases short and J 7 bases short, with 14 bases between. DNA for the CDR3: TGTGCCAGCACCCGATCAGGGGTACAGCCCCAGCATTTT. Translated, it gives CASTRSGVQPQHF.

A few counts support this clonotype. The chain carries TRBV5-1 and TRBJ2-6; 7 positions agree with TRBD1. The CDR3 consists of 17 residues. Looked up from germline, CDR1 is SGHRS and CDR2 is YFSETQ. V lost 2 bases to trimming and J lost 4 bases; unmatched junction nucleotides: 9. The CDR3 loop is CASSLHWTGKGANVLTF. The CDR3 coding sequence is TGCGCCAGCAGCTTACATTGGACAGGTAAAGGGGCCAACGTCCTGACTTTC.

The table lists this clonotype with many counts. The rearrangement links TRBV12-3 or TRBV12-4 to TRBJ2-2, with D perhaps matching TRBD1 (5 bases). The V end was cut by 4 bases, the J end by 3 bases, with 6 bases between. This CDR3 has 13 residues. The CDR3 spells CASSSGYTGELFF. CDR3 coding DNA: TGTGCCAGCAGTTCAGGGTACACCGGGGAGCTGTTTTTT.

This clonotype has ten or more counts. The J gene is TRBJ2-7, the V gene TRBV18; no firm D call. The CDR3 is 14 residues long. Trimming took 0 bases from V and 2 from J, leaving 8 bases between them. CDR1 KGHSH and CDR2 LQKENI come from the germline V gene. DNA of the CDR3: TGTGCCAGCTCACCACCTCCATCCCCCTACGAGCAGTACTTC. It specifies CASSPPPSPYEQYF. Full variable domain (outside the CDR3, taken from reference TRBV18 and TRBJ2-7): NAGVMQNPRHLVRRRGQEARLRCSPMKGHSHVYWYRQLPEEGLKFMVYLQKENIIDESGMPKERFSAEFPKEGPSILRIQQVVRGDSAAYFCASSPPPSPYEQYFGPGTRLTVT.

This clonotype was picked up many times. The chain recombines TRBV20-1 with TRBJ2-1; 8 bases fit TRBD2. The germline V gene encodes CDR1 DFQATT and CDR2 SNEGSKA (reference sequence). V lost 6 bases, J lost 6 bases, and 7 bases stayed unmatched. The CDR3 spans 13 residues. The CDR3 loop reads CSAFHGTSNEQFF. The CDR3 DNA sequence: TGCAGTGCGTTCCATGGGACTAGCAATGAGCAGTTCTTC.

A note on this clonotype: Being one base from a much bigger clone, this may be a read error. The V gene is TRBV19, the J gene TRBJ1-4; no clear D. Per germline, CDR1 LNHDA and CDR2 SQIVND (reference sequence). The CDR3 is 13 amino acids. CDR3 loop: CASGIQRDEKLFF. CDR3 nucleotide sequence: TGTGCCAGTGGTATTCAGCGGGATGAAAAACTGTTTTTT.

This clonotype has ten or more counts. The chain couples TRBV18 to TRBJ1-2, with D unresolved. Germline CDR1 reads KGHSH; CDR2 reads LQKENI. The CDR3 totals 13 residues. With 6 bases removed from V and 5 bases from J, the gap between germline ends came to 13 bases. The CDR3 coding sequence is TGTGCCAGCTCCCTCTTGGGCCCATATGGCTACACCTTC. This encodes CASSLLGPYGYTF.

This clonotype was recorded at least ten times. CDR3 sequence: CASSITADYEQYF. CDR3 coding DNA: TGCGCCAGCTCAATAACCGCGGACTACGAGCAGTACTTC. The V call is TRBV5-1, the J call TRBJ2-7; the D is unclear. The CDR3 has 13 amino acids. Germline assignment: CDR1 SGHRS and CDR2 YFSETQ. V gave up 7 bases and J gave up 3 bases, with 14 bases separating them.

Many counts were recorded for this clonotype. V gene TRBV28 combines with J gene TRBJ1-1; D possibly corresponds to TRBD1 (5 bases). The germline V gene encodes CDR1 MDHEN and CDR2 SYDVKM. CDR3 length: 15 residues. V lost 2 bases to trimming and J lost 0 bases, with 10 bases between them. The CDR3 DNA follows: TGTGCCAGCAGTTTAGCAGGGCGCATGAACACTGAAGCTTTCTTT. Its protein product is CASSLAGRMNTEAFF. The full variable domain, completed using reference TRBV28 and TRBJ1-1, is DVKVTQSSRYLVKRTGEKVFLECVQDMDHENMFWYRQDPGLGLRLIYFSYDVKMKEKGDIPEGYSVSREKKERFSLILESASTNQTSMYLCASSLAGRMNTEAFFGQGTRLTVV.

A word on this clonotype: This may come from a read error, since a much larger clone is one base off. The chain couples TRBV28 to TRBJ2-1; TRBD2 matches 7 bases. This CDR3 has 13 amino acids. The germline gives CDR1 MDHEN, CDR2 SYDVKM. V lost 10 bases and J lost 10; bases outside the gene matches: 13. CDR3 amino acids: CATRGAGAGEQFF. CDR3 nucleotide sequence: TGTGCCACCCGCGGGGCGGGAGCGGGGGAGCAGTTCTTC.

There are a few counts of this clonotype. The chain combines TRBV20-1 with TRBJ2-3; 7 bases are shared with TRBD2. J gave up 0 bases and V 6 bases, and 9 bases lay outside the gene matches. Per germline, CDR1 DFQATT and CDR2 SNEGSKA (reference sequence). The CDR3 is made up of 15 amino acids. CDR3 nucleotides: TGCAGTGCCGTCAAAGGGACTACTAGCACAGATACGCAGTATTTT. The encoded protein is CSAVKGTTSTDTQYF.

With regard to this clonotype: A much larger clone sits a single nucleotide away, making a read error possible. This chain connects TRBV29-1 to TRBJ1-3; D not resolved. Trimming took off 6 bases at V and 4 bases at J, with 13 bases between the two ends. The CDR3 runs to 13 residues. Looked up from germline, CDR1 is SQVTM and CDR2 is ANQGSEA. The chain's CDR3 is CSVGRGIGNTIYF. The CDR3 DNA reads as TGCAGCGTCGGACGGGGTATCGGAAACACCATATATTTT. Full variable domain (remainder filled in from reference TRBV29-1 and TRBJ1-3): SAVISQKPSRDICQRGTSLTIQCQVDSQVTMMFWYRQQPGQSLTLIATANQGSEATYESGFVIDKFPISRPNLTFSTLTVSNMSPEDSSIYLCSVGRGIGNTIYFGEGSWLTVV.

This clonotype has a handful of counts. The rearrangement links TRBV6-2 or TRBV6-3 to TRBJ2-7; the match to TRBD2 covers 10 bases. Trimming at V came to 2 bases and at J to 2 bases, leaving 6 bases not matched to a gene. CDR1 and CDR2 (germline): MNHEY, SVGEGT. The CDR3 runs 16 residues. The CDR3 sequence is CASSYTLAGDPYEQYF. CDR3 nucleotides: TGTGCCAGCAGTTACACCCTAGCGGGAGACCCCTACGAGCAGTACTTC.

This clonotype showed up many times. This chain joins TRBV28 and TRBJ1-6; D is uncertain. This CDR3 has 11 residues. V lost 4 bases and J lost 15, with 10 bases in between. In germline, CDR1 is MDHEN, CDR2 SYDVKM. The CDR3 DNA reads as TGTGCCAGCAGTTCCGTTTGGGACCTCCACTTT. Translation gives CASSSVWDLHF.

This clonotype was detected many times. CDR3 in DNA: TGTGCCAGCAGTTACGGCGGCGAAGGGGAGCGGGAACTGTTTTTT. Its protein is CASSYGGEGERELFF. The chain has TRBV6-5 and TRBJ1-4; D is perhaps TRBD1 (5 bases). The CDR3 consists of 15 residues. Germline CDR1 MNHEY, CDR2 SVGAGI. Between the trimmed V and J ends, which lost 2 bases and 12 bases, there was a span of 19 bases.

Ten or more counts support this clonotype. The chain combines TRBV2 with TRBJ2-5, with 7 bases aligning to TRBD1. Trimming removed 7 bases from V and 2 bases from J; junction bases left unmatched: 7. This CDR3 has 14 amino acids. The germline V gene encodes CDR1 SNHLY and CDR2 FYNNEI. The CDR3 DNA sequence: TGTGCCAGCACCGGATGGGACAGACAAGAGACCCAGTACTTC. Translating gives CASTGWDRQETQYF. Full variable domain (outside the CDR3, taken from reference TRBV2 and TRBJ2-5): EPEVTQTPSHQVTQMGQEVILRCVPISNHLYFYWYRQILGQKVEFLVSFYNNEISEKSEIFDDQFSVERPDGSNFTLKIRSTKLEDSAMYFCASTGWDRQETQYFGPGTRLLVL.

This clonotype has a count of ten or more. For the CDR3, the DNA is TGTGCCAGCAGTTCCCCGGGGGGGATCTACAATGAGCAGTTCTTC. It encodes CASSSPGGIYNEQFF. The V and J genes are TRBV6-1 and TRBJ2-1; 8 nucleotides line up with TRBD2. The CDR3 totals 15 residues. The V and J ends lost 5 bases and 3 bases, in that order; junction bases with no gene match: 6. The V gene's germline CDR1 is MNHNS and CDR2 SASEGT.

The V call is TRBV2, the J call TRBJ1-2; unclear D gene. Germline values: CDR1 SNHLY, CDR2 FYNNEI. V was clipped by 2 bases and J by 5 bases, with 9 bases between them. The CDR3 is 13 residues long. CDR3 in DNA: TGTGCCAGCAGTGAATTGCTGGGGTATGGCTACACCTTC. Protein product: CASSELLGYGYTF.